This T cell receptor beta chain comes out of a study of early T cells in non-severe SARS-CoV-2 infection. Study-level information: From unsorted whole blood, bulk RNA was sequenced, and the chains remained unpaired. General observations from the study: Missing private and CD4 specificities, VDJdb matching favored anti-spike CD8 responses.

This CDR3 is 14 amino acids long. Looked up from germline, CDR1 is MNHNY and CDR2 is SVGAGI (reference sequence). The V end lost 6 bases, the J end lost 7 bases, and 16 bases lay between the germline ends. Unique molecular identifiers were attached to individual cDNA molecules. A single record per CDR3 protein comes from TCRdb applying MiXCR to the 5' RACE reads. This sample has some 89,000 distinct CDR3 sequences, with about 10% found just once. As to this clonotype: What it recognizes is unknown.

The sequencing here drew on whole blood, taken at baseline. The source of this sequence is an adult who was a healthcare worker with PCR-confirmed SARS-CoV-2 infection or an uninfected control (not recorded which). The V and J genes are TRBV6-6 and TRBJ2-1; D is perhaps TRBD2 (5 bases). The CDR3 reads CASSPAGGPNEQFF. CDR3 nucleotides: TGTGCCAGCAGCCCCGCAGGAGGACCTAATGAGCAGTTCTTC.